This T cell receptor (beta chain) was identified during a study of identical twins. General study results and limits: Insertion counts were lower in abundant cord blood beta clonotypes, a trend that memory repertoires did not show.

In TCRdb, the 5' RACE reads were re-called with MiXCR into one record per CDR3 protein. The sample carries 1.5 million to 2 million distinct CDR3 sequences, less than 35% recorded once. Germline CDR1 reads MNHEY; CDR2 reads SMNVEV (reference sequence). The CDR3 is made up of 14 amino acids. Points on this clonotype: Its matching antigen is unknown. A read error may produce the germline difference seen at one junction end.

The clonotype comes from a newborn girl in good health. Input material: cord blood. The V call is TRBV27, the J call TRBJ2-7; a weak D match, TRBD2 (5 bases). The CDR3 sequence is CACSFQRFSYEQYF. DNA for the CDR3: TGTGCCTGCAGTTTTCAGCGGTTTTCCTACGAGCAGTACTTC.